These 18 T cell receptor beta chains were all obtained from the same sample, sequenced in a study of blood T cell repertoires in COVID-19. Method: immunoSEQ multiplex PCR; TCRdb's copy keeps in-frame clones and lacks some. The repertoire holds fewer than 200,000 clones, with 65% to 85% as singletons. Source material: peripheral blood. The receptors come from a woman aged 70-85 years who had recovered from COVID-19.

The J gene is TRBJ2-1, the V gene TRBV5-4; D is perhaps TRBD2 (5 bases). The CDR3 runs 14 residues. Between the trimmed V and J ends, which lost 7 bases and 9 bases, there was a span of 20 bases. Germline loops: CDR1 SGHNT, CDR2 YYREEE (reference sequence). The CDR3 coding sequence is TGTGCCAGCCCATCCGGCGGGCCCTGGGGTGAGCAGTTCTTC. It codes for CASPSGGPWGEQFF.

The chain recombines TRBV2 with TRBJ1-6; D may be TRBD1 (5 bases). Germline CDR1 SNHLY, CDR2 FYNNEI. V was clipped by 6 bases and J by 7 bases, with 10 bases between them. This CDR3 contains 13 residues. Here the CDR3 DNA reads TGTGCCAGCAGACCGGGACTCAATTCACCCCTCCACTTT. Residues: CASRPGLNSPLHF.

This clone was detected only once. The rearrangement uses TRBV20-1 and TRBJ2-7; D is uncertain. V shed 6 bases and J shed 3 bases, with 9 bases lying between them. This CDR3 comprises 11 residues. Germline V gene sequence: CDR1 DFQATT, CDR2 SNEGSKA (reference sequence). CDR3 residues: CSALLFYEQYF. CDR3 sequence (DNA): TGCAGTGCACTACTCTTCTACGAGCAGTACTTC.

CDR3 coding DNA: TGTGCCAGCAGCGTCGGGGGGCTGCGGGGCTACACCTTC. It codes for CASSVGGLRGYTF. The chain joins TRBV6-4 to TRBJ1-2; possible D gene TRBD1, 6 bases. V gave up 6 bases and J gave up 8 bases, with 16 bases separating them. Looked up from germline, CDR1 is MRHNA and CDR2 is SNTAGT. The CDR3 runs to 13 residues.

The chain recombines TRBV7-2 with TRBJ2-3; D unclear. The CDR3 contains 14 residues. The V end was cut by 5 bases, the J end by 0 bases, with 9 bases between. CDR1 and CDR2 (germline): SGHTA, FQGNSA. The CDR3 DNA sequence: TGTGCCAGCAGCCCACAGCCAAGCACAGATACGCAGTATTTT. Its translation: CASSPQPSTDTQYF.

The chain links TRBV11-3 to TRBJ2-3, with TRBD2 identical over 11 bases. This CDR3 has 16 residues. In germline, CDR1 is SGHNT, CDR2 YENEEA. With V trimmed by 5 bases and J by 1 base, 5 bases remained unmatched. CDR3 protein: CASSPGTSGRTDTQYF. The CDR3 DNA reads TGTGCCAGCAGCCCCGGGACTAGCGGCCGCACAGATACGCAGTATTTT.

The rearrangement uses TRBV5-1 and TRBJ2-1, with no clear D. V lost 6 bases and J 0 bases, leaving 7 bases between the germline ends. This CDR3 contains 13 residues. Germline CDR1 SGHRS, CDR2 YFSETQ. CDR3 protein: CASTSPSYNEQFF. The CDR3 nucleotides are TGCGCCAGCACTAGTCCCTCCTACAATGAGCAGTTCTTC.

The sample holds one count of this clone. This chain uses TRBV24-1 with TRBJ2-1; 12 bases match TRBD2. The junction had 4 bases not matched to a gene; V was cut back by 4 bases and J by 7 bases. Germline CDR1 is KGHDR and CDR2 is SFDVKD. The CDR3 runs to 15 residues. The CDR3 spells CATSDPTSGGNEQFF. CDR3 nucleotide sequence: TGTGCCACCAGTGACCCCACTAGCGGGGGGAATGAGCAGTTCTTC.

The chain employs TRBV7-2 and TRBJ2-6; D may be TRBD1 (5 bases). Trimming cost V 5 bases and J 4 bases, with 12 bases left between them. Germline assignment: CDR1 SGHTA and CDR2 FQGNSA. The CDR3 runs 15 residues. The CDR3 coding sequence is TGTGCCAGCAGCCCTGCTGGGGCAGGGGCCAACGTCCTGACTTTC. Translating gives CASSPAGAGANVLTF.

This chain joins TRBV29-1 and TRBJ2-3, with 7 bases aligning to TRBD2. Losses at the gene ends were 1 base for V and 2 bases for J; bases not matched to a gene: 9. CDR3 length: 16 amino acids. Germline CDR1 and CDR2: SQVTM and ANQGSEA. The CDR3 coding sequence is TGCAGCGTTGAAGGAACCTCTAGCGGAAACACAGATACGCAGTATTTT. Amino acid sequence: CSVEGTSSGNTDTQYF.

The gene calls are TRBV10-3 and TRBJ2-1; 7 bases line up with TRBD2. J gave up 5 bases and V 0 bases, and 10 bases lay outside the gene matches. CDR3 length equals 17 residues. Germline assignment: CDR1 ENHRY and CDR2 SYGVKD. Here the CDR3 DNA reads TGTGCCATCAGTGAGTCTTGGCGGGGGTCTGGAAACAATGAGCAGTTCTTC. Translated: CAISESWRGSGNNEQFF.

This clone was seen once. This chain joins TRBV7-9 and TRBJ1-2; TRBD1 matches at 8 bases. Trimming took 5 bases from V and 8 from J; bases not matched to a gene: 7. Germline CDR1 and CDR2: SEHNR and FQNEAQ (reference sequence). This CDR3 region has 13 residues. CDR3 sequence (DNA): TGTGCCAGCAGCCCCCAGGGGGCGGAGGGCTACACCTTC. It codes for CASSPQGAEGYTF.

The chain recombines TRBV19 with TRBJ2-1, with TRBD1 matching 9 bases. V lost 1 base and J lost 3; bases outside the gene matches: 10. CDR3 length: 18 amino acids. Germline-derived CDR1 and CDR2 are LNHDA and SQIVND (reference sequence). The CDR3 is CASSIAHKGDRVYNEQFF. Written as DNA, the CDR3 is TGTGCCAGTAGTATAGCCCACAAGGGGGACAGGGTCTACAATGAGCAGTTCTTC.

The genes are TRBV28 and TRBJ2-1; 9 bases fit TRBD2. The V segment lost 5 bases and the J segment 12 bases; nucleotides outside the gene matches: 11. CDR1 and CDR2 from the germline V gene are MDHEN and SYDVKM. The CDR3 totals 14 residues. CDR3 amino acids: CASSPRGSGSRQFF. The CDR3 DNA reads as TGTGCCAGCAGTCCCCGGGGTAGCGGGAGTCGGCAGTTCTTC.

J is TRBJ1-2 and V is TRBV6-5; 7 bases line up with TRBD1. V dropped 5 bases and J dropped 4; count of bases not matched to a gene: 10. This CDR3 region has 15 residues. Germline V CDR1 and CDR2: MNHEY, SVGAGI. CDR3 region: CASSNLRGPLYGYTF. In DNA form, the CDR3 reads TGTGCCAGCAGTAACCTAAGGGGGCCCCTCTATGGCTACACCTTC.

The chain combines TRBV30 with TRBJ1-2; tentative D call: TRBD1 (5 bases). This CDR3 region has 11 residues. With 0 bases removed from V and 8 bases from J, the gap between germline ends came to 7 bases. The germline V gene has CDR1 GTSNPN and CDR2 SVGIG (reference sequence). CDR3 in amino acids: CAWSVGGGYTF. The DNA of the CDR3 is TGTGCCTGGAGTGTCGGGGGAGGCTACACCTTC.

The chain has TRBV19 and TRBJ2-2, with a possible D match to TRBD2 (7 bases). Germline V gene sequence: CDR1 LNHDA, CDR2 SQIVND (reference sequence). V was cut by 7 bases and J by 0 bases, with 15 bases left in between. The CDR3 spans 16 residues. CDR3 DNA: TGTGCCAGTAAGTCGGGGGGCAGGGCGAACACCGGGGAGCTGTTTTTT. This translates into CASKSGGRANTGELFF.

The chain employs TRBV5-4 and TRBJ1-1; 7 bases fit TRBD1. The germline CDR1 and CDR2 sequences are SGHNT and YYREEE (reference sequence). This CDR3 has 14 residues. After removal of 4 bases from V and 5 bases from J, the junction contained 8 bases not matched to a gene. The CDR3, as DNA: TGTGCCAGCAGCGGAACAGGGGAGGCGACTGAAGCTTTCTTT. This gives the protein CASSGTGEATEAFF.